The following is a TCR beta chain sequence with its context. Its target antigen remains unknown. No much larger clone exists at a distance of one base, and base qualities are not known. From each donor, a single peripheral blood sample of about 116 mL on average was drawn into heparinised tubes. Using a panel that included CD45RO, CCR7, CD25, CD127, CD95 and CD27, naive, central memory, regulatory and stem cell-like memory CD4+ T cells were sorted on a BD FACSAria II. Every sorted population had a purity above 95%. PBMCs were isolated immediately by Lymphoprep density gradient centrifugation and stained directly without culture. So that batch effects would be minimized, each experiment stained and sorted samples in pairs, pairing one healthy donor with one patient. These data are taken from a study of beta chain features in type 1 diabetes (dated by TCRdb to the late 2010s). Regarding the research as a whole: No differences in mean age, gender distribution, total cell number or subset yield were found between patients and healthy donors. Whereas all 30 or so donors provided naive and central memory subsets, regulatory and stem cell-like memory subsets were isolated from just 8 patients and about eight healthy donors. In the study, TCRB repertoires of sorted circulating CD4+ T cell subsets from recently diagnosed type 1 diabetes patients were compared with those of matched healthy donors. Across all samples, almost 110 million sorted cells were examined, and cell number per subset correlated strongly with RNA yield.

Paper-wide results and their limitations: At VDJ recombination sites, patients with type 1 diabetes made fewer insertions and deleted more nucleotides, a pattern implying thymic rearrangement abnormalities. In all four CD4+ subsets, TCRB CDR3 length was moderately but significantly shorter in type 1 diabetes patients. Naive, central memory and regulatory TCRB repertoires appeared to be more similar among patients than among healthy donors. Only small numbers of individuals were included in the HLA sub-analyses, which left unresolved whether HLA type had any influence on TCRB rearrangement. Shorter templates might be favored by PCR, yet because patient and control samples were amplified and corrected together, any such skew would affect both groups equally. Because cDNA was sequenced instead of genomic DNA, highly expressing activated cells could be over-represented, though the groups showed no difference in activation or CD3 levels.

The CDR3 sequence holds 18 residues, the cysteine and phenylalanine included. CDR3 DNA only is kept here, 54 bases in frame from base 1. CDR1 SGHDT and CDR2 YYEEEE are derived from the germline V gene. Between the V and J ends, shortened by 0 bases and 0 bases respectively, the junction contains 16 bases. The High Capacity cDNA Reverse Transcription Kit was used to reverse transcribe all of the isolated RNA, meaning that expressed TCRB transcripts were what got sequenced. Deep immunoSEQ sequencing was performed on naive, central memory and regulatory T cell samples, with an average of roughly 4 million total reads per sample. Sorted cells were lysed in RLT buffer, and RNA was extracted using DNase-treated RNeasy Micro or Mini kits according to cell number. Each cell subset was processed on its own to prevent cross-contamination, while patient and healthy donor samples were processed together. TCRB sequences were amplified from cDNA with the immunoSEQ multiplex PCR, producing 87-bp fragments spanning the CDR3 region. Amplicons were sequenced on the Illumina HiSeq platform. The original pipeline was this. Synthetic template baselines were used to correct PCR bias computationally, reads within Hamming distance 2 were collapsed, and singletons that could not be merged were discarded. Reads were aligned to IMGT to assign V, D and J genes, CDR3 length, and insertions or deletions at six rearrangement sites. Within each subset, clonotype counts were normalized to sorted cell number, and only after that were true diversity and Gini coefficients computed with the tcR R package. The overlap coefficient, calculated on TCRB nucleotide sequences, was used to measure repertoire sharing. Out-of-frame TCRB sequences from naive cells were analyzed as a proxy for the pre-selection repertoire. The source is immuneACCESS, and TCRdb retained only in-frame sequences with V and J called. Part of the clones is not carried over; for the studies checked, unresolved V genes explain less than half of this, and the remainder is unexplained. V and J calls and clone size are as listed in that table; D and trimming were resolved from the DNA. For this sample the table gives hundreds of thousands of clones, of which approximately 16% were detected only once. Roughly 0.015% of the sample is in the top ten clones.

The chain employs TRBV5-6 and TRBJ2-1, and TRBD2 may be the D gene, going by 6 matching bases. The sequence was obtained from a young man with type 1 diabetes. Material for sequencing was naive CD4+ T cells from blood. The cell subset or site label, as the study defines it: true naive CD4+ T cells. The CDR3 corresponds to CASSLGGGGTFSYNEQFF. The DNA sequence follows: TGTGCCAGCAGCTTGGGCGGTGGAGGGACCTTCTCCTACAATGAGCAGTTCTTC.